These 16 T cell receptor beta chains were sequenced from one sample in a study of cytomegalovirus exposure and HLA in healthy donors (dated by TCRdb to between 2016 and 2019). Library preparation used the immunoSEQ multiplex PCR assay. What TCRdb holds here is the immuneACCESS table cut down to in-frame rearrangements. Part of the clones is not present; checked against another copy, under half of the missing clones reflect an unresolved V gene, and the others are unexplained. For this sample the table gives 150,000 to 200,000 clones, of which more than 75% were detected only once. The ten largest clones represent roughly 3% of the sample. Specimen: PBMCs. The receptors were gathered from a young man in good health and CMV-seronegative.

The chain recombines TRBV28 with TRBJ1-1; 8 bases line up with TRBD1. This CDR3 contains 14 residues. Germline assignment: CDR1 MDHEN and CDR2 SYDVKM. Trimming took 5 bases from V and 5 from J; bases not matched to a gene: 7. This CDR3 is CASSLRTGRTEAFF. The CDR3 DNA reads TGTGCCAGCAGTCTCCGGACAGGGAGAACTGAAGCTTTCTTT.

The chain is built from TRBV2 and TRBJ1-5, with 7 positions matching TRBD1. CDR3 length: 16 residues. The ends lost 6 bases at V and 4 bases at J; junction bases unmatched: 12. CDR1 SNHLY and CDR2 FYNNEI come from the germline V gene. Here the CDR3 reads CASRETGSGGNQPQHF. CDR3 DNA sequence: TGTGCCAGCAGAGAGACAGGGTCGGGTGGGAATCAGCCCCAGCATTTT.

The chain uses TRBV5-6 and TRBJ2-7; 7 bases map to TRBD1. Germline-derived CDR1 and CDR2 are SGHDT and YYEEEE. J lost 5 bases, V lost 2 bases, and 4 bases had no gene match. The CDR3 extends over 13 amino acids. CDR3 region: CASSFPGGDEQYF. In DNA, the CDR3 is TGTGCCAGCAGCTTCCCAGGGGGTGACGAGCAGTACTTC.

The V and J genes are TRBV7-9 and TRBJ2-1; D is perhaps TRBD1 (5 bases). Germline assignment: CDR1 SEHNR and CDR2 FQNEAQ (reference sequence). V gave up 1 base and J gave up 7 bases, with 11 bases separating them. The CDR3 loop spans 14 amino acids. CDR3 residues: CASSLVTGWNEQFF. The CDR3 DNA reads TGTGCCAGCAGCTTAGTCACAGGCTGGAATGAGCAGTTCTTC.

J is TRBJ2-7 and V is TRBV10-1; D perhaps matches TRBD2 (6 bases). This CDR3 has 15 residues. The V and J ends lost 8 bases and 2 bases respectively, with 19 bases between them. The V gene's germline CDR1 is WNHNN and CDR2 SYGVQD (reference sequence). The CDR3 region has the DNA TGCGCCAGCGAGAGAATAGGACGGACTACCTACGAGCAGTACTTC. Amino acids: CASERIGRTTYEQYF.

The chain joins TRBV6-5 to TRBJ2-2; 8 bases agree with TRBD1. V was pared by 7 bases and J by 3 bases, with 7 bases of the junction left unmatched. The CDR3 loop spans 15 amino acids. Germline CDR1 and CDR2: MNHEY and SVGAGI. CDR3 loop: CASTQGQGDTGELFF. For the CDR3, the DNA is TGTGCCAGCACCCAAGGACAGGGTGACACCGGGGAGCTGTTTTTT.

This chain links TRBV6-4 with TRBJ1-1, with a tentative D call TRBD1 (6 bases). Trimming took off 6 bases at V and 10 bases at J, with 21 bases between the two ends. The CDR3 has 14 residues. Germline V gives CDR1 MRHNA, CDR2 SNTAGT. CDR3 sequence reads: CASSHTTGLRVAFF. For the CDR3, the DNA is TGTGCCAGCAGCCACACGACAGGTCTTAGGGTAGCTTTCTTT.

In its sample, this clone was seen a few times. The rearrangement joins TRBV30 to TRBJ2-1; D is uncertain. V was trimmed by 2 bases and J by 9 bases, leaving 8 bases between them. Germline values: CDR1 GTSNPN, CDR2 SVGIG (reference sequence). The CDR3 is 11 residues long. The CDR3 DNA is TGTGCCTGGAGTACGGGTCCTGAGCAGTTCTTC. Translation: CAWSTGPEQFF. Together with reference TRBV30 and TRBJ2-1, the CDR3 gives the full variable domain: SQTIHQWPATLVQPVGSPLSLECTVEGTSNPNLYWYRQAAGRGLQLLFYSVGIGQISSEVPQNLSASRPQDRQFILSSKKLLLSDSGFYLCAWSTGPEQFFGPGTRLTVL.

The sample holds a few counts of this clone. The chain joins TRBV11-1 to TRBJ1-6; a possible D gene is TRBD1 (5 bases). CDR1 and CDR2 from the germline V gene are SGHAT and FQDESV (reference sequence). V was cut by 5 bases and J by 8 bases, with 16 bases left in between. The CDR3 contains 15 residues. CDR3 region: CASSKHRSPDSPLHF. CDR3 nucleotides: TGTGCCAGCAGCAAGCACAGGAGTCCCGATTCACCCCTCCACTTT.

J is TRBJ2-2 and V is TRBV23-1; 9 bases line up with TRBD1. TRBV23-1 is designated an ORF whose function remains uncertain. Trimming took 2 bases from V and 0 from J; bases not matched to a gene: 13. This CDR3 has 20 amino acids. CDR3: CASSQPQGQGPFANTGELFF. CDR3 DNA sequence: TGCGCCAGCAGTCAACCCCAGGGACAGGGCCCGTTCGCGAACACCGGGGAGCTGTTTTTT.

The V call is TRBV4-1, the J call TRBJ2-1, with 9 bases that match TRBD1. J lost 4 bases, V lost 4 bases, and 5 bases had no gene match. There are 15 residues in the CDR3. CDR1 and CDR2 (germline): MGHRA, YSYEKL. CDR3 in DNA: TGCGCCAGCAGCCTTGTGGGACAGGGTTACAATGAGCAGTTCTTC. Translated, it gives CASSLVGQGYNEQFF.

The chain joins TRBV7-2 to TRBJ2-3; TRBD2 agrees at 10 bases. The CDR3 is 15 residues long. Germline CDR1 and CDR2: SGHTA and FQGNSA. The V segment lost 5 bases and the J segment 3 bases; nucleotides outside the gene matches: 5. This CDR3 reads CASSLGLAETDTQYF. CDR3 nucleotide sequence: TGTGCCAGCAGCCTCGGACTAGCGGAGACAGATACGCAGTATTTT.

The gene calls are TRBV5-1 and TRBJ2-1, with 7 bases identical to TRBD1. The CDR3 is made up of 16 amino acids. The ends lost 4 bases at V and 6 bases at J; junction bases unmatched: 13. Germline V gene data show CDR1 as SGHRS and CDR2 as YFSETQ. The CDR3 spells CASSPVLRGPGNEQFF. The CDR3 DNA is TGCGCCAGCAGCCCCGTCTTAAGGGGGCCGGGCAATGAGCAGTTCTTC.

The V call is TRBV28, the J call TRBJ2-3, with TRBD2 matching over 11 bases. This CDR3 spans 14 amino acids. Germline trimming cut 6 bases from V and 2 bases from J; bases unmatched to any gene: 1. CDR1 and CDR2 (germline): MDHEN, SYDVKM. The CDR3: CASRTSGNTDTQYF. The CDR3 nucleotides are TGTGCCAGCAGGACTAGCGGGAACACAGATACGCAGTATTTT.

This clone was picked up one time. The chain carries TRBV5-1 and TRBJ2-3; the D gene is possibly TRBD2 (6 bases). The CDR3 extends over 15 amino acids. Trimming cost V 4 bases and J 2 bases, with 14 bases left between them. Germline values: CDR1 SGHRS, CDR2 YFSETQ. CDR3 region: CASSLSGTYTDTQYF. CDR3 nucleotide sequence: TGCGCCAGCAGCCTTAGCGGCACTTACACAGATACGCAGTATTTT.

The chain couples TRBV11-3 to TRBJ1-1; maybe TRBD1 (6 bases). Germline assignment: CDR1 SGHNT and CDR2 YENEEA. There are 14 residues in the CDR3. V was pared by 4 bases and J by 8 bases, with 17 bases between. CDR3 in amino acids: CASSSRTDFREAFF. CDR3 bases: TGTGCCAGCAGCTCCCGGACAGACTTTCGGGAAGCTTTCTTT.